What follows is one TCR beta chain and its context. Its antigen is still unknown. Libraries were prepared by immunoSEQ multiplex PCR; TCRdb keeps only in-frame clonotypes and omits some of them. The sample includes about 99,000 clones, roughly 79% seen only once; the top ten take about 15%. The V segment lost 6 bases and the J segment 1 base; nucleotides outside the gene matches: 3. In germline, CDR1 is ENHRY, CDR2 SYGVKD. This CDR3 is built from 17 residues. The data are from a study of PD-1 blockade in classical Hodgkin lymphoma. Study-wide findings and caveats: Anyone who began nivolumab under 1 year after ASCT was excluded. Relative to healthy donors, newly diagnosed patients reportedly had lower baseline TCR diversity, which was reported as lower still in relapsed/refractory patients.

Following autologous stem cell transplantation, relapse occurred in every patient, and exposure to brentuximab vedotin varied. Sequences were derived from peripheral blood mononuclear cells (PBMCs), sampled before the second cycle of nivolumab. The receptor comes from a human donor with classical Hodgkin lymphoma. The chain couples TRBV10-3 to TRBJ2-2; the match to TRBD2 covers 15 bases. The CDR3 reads CAISRGLAGGNTGELFF. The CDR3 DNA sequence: TGTGCCATCAGCCGGGGACTAGCGGGAGGGAACACCGGGGAGCTGTTTTTT.